The TCR beta chain described here comes from a study of blood T cell repertoires in COVID-19. Across the study: Acute and convalescent COVID-19 samples came from the United States, Italy and Spain. T cells, B-cell-depleted T cells, or PBMCs provided the cDNA or gDNA that served as material.

The germline V gene has CDR1 SGHTA and CDR2 FQGTGA. The V and J ends lost 2 bases and 1 base, in that order; junction bases with no gene match: 10. The CDR3 totals 17 residues. As handled by the study authors: Using reference gene primer amplification, nucleated cell counts were estimated. Using immunoSEQ multiplex PCR, the repertoire was profiled, and TCRdb retains in-frame clones only, with some absent. D and trimming were read from the DNA, whereas the V and J calls and clone size are those reported in that table. Counted here are 140,000 to 150,000 clones, around 90% occurring once; the ten biggest clones make up approximately 1.5%.

Sequencing input: peripheral blood. This TCR was recovered from a woman between 50 and 59 years old with acute or convalescent COVID-19. J is TRBJ1-1 and V is TRBV7-3, with 7 bases aligning to TRBD1. The CDR3 nucleotides read TGTGCCAGCAGCTTACCCCGAACGACAGGGCCGAACACTGAAGCTTTCTTT. This translates into CASSLPRTTGPNTEAFF.